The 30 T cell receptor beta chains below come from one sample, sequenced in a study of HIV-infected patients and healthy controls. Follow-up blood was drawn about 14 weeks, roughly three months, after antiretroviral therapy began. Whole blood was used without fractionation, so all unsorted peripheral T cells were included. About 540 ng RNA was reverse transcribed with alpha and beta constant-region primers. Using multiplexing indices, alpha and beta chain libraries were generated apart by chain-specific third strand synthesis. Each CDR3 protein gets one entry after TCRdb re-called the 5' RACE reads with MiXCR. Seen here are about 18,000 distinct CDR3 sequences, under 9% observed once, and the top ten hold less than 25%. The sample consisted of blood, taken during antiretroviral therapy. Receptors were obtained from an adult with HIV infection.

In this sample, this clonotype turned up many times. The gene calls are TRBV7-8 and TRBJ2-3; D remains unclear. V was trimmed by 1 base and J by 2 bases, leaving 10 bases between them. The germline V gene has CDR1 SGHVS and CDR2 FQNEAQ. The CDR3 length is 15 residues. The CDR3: CASSLGLGPTDTQYF. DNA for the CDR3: TGTGCCAGCAGCTTAGGTCTAGGTCCCACAGATACGCAGTATTTT.

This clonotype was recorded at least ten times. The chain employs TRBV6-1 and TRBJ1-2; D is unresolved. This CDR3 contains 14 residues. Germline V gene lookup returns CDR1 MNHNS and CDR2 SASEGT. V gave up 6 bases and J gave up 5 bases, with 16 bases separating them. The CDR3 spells CASRTRIGKYGYTF. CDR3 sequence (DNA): TGTGCCAGCAGAACCCGCATCGGCAAATATGGCTACACCTTC.

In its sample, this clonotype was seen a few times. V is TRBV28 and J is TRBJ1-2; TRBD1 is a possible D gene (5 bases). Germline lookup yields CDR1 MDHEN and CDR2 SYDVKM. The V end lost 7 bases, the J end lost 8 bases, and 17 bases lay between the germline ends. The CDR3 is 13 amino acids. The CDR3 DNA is TGTGCCAGCACCTGGGGGGGAGTGGAGGGCTACACCTTC. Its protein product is CASTWGGVEGYTF.

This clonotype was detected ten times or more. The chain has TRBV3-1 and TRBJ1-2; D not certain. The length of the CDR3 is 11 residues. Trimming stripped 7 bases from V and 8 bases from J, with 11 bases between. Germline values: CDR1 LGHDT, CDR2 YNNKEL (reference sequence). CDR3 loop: CASTSGIGYTF. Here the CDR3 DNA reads TGTGCCAGCACGTCCGGGATCGGCTACACCTTC.

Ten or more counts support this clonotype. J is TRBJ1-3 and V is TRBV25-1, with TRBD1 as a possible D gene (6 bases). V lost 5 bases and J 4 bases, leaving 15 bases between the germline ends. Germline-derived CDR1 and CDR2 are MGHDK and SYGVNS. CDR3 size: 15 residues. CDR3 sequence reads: CASSRGGANGNTIYF. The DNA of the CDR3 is TGTGCCAGCAGTCGCGGGGGGGCGAACGGAAACACCATATATTTT.

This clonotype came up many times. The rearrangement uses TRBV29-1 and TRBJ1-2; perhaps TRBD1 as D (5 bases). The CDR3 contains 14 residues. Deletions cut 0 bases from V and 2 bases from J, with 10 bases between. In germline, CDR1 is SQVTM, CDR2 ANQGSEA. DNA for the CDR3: TGCAGCGTTGAAGATTGGGACGGAAACTATGGCTACACCTTC. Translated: CSVEDWDGNYGYTF.

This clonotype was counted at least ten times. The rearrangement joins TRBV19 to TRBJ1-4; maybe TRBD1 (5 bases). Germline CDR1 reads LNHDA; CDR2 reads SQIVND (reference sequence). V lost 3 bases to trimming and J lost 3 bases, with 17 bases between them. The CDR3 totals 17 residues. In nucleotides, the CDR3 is TGTGCCAGTAGTATTTACGACAGAGACGTTTCTAATGAAAAACTGTTTTTT. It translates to CASSIYDRDVSNEKLFF.

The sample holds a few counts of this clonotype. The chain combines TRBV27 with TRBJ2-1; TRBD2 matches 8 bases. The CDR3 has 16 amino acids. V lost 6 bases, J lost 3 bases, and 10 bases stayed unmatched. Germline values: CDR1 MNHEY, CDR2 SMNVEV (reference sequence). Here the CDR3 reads CASSHDSGNLYNEQFF. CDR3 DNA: TGTGCCAGCAGCCATGATAGCGGGAACCTCTACAATGAGCAGTTCTTC.

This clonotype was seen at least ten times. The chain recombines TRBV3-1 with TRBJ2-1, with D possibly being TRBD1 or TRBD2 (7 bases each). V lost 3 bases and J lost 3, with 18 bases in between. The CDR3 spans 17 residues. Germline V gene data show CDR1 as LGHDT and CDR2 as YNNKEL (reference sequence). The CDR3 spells CASSHQGGVLGYNEQFF. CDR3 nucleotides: TGTGCCAGCAGCCATCAGGGGGGGGTTCTGGGCTACAATGAGCAGTTCTTC.

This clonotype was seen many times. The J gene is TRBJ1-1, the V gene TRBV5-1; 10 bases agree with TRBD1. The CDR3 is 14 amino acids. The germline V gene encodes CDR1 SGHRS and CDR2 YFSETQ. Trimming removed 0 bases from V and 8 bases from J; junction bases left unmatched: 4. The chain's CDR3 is CASSLEGQGSEAFF. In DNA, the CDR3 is TGCGCCAGCAGCTTGGAGGGACAGGGGTCCGAAGCTTTCTTT.

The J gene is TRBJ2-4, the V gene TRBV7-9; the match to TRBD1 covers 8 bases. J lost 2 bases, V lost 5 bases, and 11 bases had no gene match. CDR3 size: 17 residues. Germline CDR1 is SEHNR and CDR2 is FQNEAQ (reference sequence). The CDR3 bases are TGTGCCAGCAGCGCAATATACAGGGGGTTCCCCAAAAACATTCAGTACTTC. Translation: CASSAIYRGFPKNIQYF. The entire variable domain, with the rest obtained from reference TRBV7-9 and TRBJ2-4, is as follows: DTGVSQNPRHKITKRGQNVTFRCDPISEHNRLYWYRQTLGQGPEFLTYFQNEAQLEKSRLLSDRFSAERPKGSFSTLEIQRTEQGDSAMYLCASSAIYRGFPKNIQYFGAGTRLSVL.

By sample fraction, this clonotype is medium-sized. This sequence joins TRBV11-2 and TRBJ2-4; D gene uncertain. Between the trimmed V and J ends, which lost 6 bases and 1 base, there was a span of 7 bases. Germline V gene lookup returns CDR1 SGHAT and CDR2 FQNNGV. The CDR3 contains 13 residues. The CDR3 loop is CASRPPAKNIQYF. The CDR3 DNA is TGTGCCAGCAGACCGCCGGCCAAAAACATTCAGTACTTC.

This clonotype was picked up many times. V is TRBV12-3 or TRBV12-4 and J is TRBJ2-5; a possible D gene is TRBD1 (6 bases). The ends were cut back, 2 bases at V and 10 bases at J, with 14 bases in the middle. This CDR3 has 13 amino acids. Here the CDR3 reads CASSLRQDAIQYF. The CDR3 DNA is TGTGCCAGCAGTTTACGACAGGACGCGATCCAGTACTTC.

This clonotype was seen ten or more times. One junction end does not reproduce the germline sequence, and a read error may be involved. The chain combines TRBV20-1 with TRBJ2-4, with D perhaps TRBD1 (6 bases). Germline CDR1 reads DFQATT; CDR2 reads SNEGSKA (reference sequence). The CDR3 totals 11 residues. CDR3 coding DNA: TGCAGTGCGATACAGGGTCAGGAGGATCACTTC. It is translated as CSAIQGQEDHF.

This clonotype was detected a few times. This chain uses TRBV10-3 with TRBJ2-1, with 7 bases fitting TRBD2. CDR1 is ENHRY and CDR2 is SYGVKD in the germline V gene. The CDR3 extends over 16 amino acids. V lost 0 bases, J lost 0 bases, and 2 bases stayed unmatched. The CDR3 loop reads CAISESTGGSYNEQFF. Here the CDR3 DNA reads TGTGCCATCAGTGAGTCGACGGGGGGCTCCTACAATGAGCAGTTCTTC.

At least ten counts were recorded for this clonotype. CDR3 nucleotides: TGTGCCATCAGTTCTTGGAACACTGAAGCTTTCTTT. It codes for CAISSWNTEAFF. This chain uses TRBV10-3 with TRBJ1-1; D is uncertain. The CDR3 loop spans 12 amino acids. V lost 5 bases, J lost 1 base, and 5 bases lay in between. Germline CDR1 and CDR2: ENHRY and SYGVKD.

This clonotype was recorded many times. As DNA, the CDR3 is TGTGCCAGCAGCCAAGAATCTAGCGGGGATGAGCAGTTCTTC. Amino acids: CASSQESSGDEQFF. The chain combines TRBV3-1 with TRBJ2-1, with 9 bases matching TRBD2. This CDR3 has 14 amino acids. Germline V gene data show CDR1 as LGHDT and CDR2 as YNNKEL (reference sequence). With V trimmed by 0 bases and J by 8 bases, 2 bases remained unmatched.

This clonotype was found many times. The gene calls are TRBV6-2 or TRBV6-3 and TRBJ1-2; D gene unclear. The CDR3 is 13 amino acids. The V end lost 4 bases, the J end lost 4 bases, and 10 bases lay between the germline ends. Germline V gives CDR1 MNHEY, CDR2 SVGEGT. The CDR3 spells CASSLDGSYGYTF. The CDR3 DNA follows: TGTGCCAGCAGTTTGGACGGCTCCTATGGCTACACCTTC.

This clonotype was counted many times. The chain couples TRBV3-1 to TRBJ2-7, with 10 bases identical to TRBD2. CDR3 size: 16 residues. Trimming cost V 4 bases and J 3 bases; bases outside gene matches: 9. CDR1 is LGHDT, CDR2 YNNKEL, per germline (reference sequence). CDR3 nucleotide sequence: TGTGCCAGCAGCCGATCCGGGACTAGCGTGGTCTACGAGCAGTACTTC. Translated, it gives CASSRSGTSVVYEQYF.

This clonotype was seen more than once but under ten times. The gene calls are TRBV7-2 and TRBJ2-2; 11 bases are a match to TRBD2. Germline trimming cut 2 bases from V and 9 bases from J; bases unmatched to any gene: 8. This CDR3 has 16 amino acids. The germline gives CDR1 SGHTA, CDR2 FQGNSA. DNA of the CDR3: TGTGCCAGCAGCTTACCTTCTAGCGGGGGGCACCGGGAGCTGTTTTTT. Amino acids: CASSLPSSGGHRELFF.

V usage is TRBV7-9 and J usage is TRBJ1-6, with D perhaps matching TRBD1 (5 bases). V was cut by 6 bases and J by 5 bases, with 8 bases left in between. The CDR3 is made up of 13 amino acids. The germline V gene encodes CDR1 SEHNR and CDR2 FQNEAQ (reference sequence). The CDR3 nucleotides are TGTGCCAGCAGGGAGGGGAATAATTCACCCCTCCACTTT. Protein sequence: CASREGNNSPLHF.

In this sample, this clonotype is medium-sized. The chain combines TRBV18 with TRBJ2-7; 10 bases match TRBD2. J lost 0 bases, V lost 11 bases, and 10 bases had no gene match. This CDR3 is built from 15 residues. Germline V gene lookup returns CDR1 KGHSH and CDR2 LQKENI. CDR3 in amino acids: CASSASGGLSYEQYF. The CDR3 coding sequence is TGTGCCTCTTCGGCTAGCGGGGGCCTCTCCTACGAGCAGTACTTC.

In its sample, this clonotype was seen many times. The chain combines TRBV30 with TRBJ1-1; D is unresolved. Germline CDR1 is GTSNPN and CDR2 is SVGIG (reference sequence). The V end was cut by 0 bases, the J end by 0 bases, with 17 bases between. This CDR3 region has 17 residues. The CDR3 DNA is TGTGCCTGGAGTGTATCAAAACGGAGACACATGAACACTGAAGCTTTCTTT. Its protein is CAWSVSKRRHMNTEAFF.

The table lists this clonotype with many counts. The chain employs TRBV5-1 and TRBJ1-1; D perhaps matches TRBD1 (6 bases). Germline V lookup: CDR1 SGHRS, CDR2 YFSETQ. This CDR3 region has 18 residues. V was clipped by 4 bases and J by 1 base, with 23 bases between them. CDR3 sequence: CASSPLPPQGTQNTEAFF. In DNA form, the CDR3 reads TGCGCCAGCAGCCCCTTACCCCCACAGGGCACACAGAACACTGAAGCTTTCTTT.

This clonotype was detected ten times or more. Here the CDR3 reads CASNDANTGELFF. CDR3 nucleotides: TGTGCCAGTAATGATGCGAACACCGGGGAGCTGTTTTTT. The rearrangement links TRBV19 to TRBJ2-2, with D uncertain. CDR1 and CDR2 from the germline V gene are LNHDA and SQIVND (reference sequence). Trimming pared 7 bases from V and 0 bases from J, leaving 6 bases between. The CDR3 consists of 13 residues.

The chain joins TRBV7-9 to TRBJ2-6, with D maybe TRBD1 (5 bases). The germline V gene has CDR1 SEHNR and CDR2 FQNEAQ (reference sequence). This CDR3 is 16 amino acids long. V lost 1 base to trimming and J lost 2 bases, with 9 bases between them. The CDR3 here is CASSLDRSAGANVLTF. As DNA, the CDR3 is TGTGCCAGCAGCTTAGACAGGTCAGCTGGGGCCAACGTCCTGACTTTC.

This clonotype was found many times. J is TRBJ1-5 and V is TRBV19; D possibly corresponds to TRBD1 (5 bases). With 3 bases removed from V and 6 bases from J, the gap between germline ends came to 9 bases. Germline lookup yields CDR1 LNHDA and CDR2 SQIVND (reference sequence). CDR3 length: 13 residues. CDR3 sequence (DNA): TGTGCCAGTAGTATGGGACCAAGTCAGCCCCAGCATTTT. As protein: CASSMGPSQPQHF.

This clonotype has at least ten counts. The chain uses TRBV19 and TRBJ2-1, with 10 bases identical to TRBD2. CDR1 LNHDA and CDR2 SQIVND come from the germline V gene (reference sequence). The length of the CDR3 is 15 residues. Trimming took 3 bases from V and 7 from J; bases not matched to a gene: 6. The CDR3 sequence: CASSILAGVKNEQFF. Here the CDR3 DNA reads TGTGCCAGTAGTATCCTAGCGGGGGTGAAGAATGAGCAGTTCTTC.

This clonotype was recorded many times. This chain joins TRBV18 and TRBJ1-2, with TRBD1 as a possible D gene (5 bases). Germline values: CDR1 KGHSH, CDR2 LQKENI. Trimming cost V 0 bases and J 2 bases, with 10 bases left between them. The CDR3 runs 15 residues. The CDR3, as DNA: TGTGCCAGCTCACCACCGGCGGGGCGGAACTATGGCTACACCTTC. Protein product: CASSPPAGRNYGYTF.

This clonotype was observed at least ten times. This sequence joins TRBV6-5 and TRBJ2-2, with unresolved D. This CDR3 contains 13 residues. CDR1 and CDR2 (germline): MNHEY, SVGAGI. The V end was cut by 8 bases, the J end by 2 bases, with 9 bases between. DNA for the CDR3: TGTGCCAGCGCGATTTTTAACACCGGGGAGCTGTTTTTT. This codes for CASAIFNTGELFF.